What follows are 25 T cell receptor beta chains derived from one specimen sequenced in a study of CD8 T cells in ankylosing spondylitis. Whole-study findings and limits: What seemed typical of ankylosing spondylitis blood was a TCR beta motif built from eight highly homologous variants.

No antigen has been identified for these receptors. MiXCR, applied by TCRdb to the 5' RACE reads, yields one record per CDR3 protein. The sample contains roughly 440,000 distinct CDR3 sequences, roughly a sixth of which appear only once. Sequenced: blood, either unsorted or a sorted T cell fraction (not recorded which). Receptors were obtained from a male donor with ankylosing spondylitis.

The chain couples TRBV12-3 or TRBV12-4 to TRBJ2-4; 9 bases are shared with TRBD2. The CDR3 is made up of 15 amino acids. Germline trimming cut 3 bases from V and 4 bases from J; bases unmatched to any gene: 4. In DNA form, the CDR3 reads TGTGCCAGCAGTTTCCTAGCGGGAAATAAAAACATTCAGTACTTC. Translated: CASSFLAGNKNIQYF.

There are a few counts of this clonotype. The rearrangement joins TRBV4-1 to TRBJ2-4; D possibly uses TRBD1 or TRBD2 (5 bases each). Germline V gene lookup returns CDR1 MGHRA and CDR2 YSYEKL. Trimming cost V 4 bases and J 0 bases, with 19 bases left between them. The CDR3 has 18 amino acids. CDR3 bases: TGCGCCAGCAGCCCGGGGACCCAGCGAGGCCGAGCCAAAAACATTCAGTACTTC. Translation gives CASSPGTQRGRAKNIQYF.

The chain uses TRBV24-1 and TRBJ2-4; 10 bases agree with TRBD1. The length of the CDR3 is 18 residues. Germline trimming cut 4 bases from V and 1 base from J; bases unmatched to any gene: 9. Germline lookup yields CDR1 KGHDR and CDR2 SFDVKD. The CDR3 sequence is CATSDPGQGTGAKNIQYF. CDR3 nucleotide sequence: TGTGCCACCAGTGACCCGGGACAGGGGACTGGGGCCAAAAACATTCAGTACTTC.

This chain uses TRBV5-1 with TRBJ2-7; a weak D match, TRBD1 (5 bases). Trimming pared 4 bases from V and 3 bases from J, leaving 17 bases between. Germline CDR1 is SGHRS and CDR2 is YFSETQ. The CDR3 spans 15 residues. CDR3 sequence reads: CASSIFQGSSYEQYF. The CDR3 DNA reads as TGCGCCAGCAGCATTTTCCAGGGTTCAAGCTACGAGCAGTACTTC.

Of note for this clonotype: One base away lies a much larger clone, so this may be a sequencing read error. The chain combines TRBV7-9 with TRBJ1-1, with D unresolved. CDR1 is SEHNR, CDR2 FQNEAQ, per germline (reference sequence). Trimming cost V 4 bases and J 1 base, with 7 bases left between them. The CDR3 contains 13 residues. The CDR3 is CASSSGSNTEAFF. As DNA, the CDR3 is TGTGCCAGCAGCTCCGGATCGAACACTGAAGCTTTCTTT.

This chain uses TRBV7-9 with TRBJ2-7; D is ambiguous. This CDR3 is 13 amino acids long. Germline V gene sequence: CDR1 SEHNR, CDR2 FQNEAQ (reference sequence). The germline V and J ends were trimmed by 1 base and 2 bases, with 6 bases remaining between them. CDR3: CASSLDITYEQYF. The CDR3 DNA sequence: TGTGCCAGCAGCTTAGATATAACCTACGAGCAGTACTTC.

The table lists this clonotype with a few counts. The chain joins TRBV10-2 to TRBJ1-5; D not resolved. V lost 4 bases, J lost 0 bases, and 4 bases lay in between. This CDR3 contains 13 residues. The germline CDR1 and CDR2 sequences are WSHSY and SAAADI. The CDR3 loop reads CASSVFSNQPQHF. The CDR3 region has the DNA TGCGCCAGCAGTGTTTTTAGCAATCAGCCCCAGCATTTT.

This clonotype turned up a few times. At one end, the junction sequence differs from germline, possibly due to a read error. The chain carries TRBV6-1 and TRBJ1-6; TRBD1 is a possible D gene (5 bases). Germline V gives CDR1 MNHNS, CDR2 SASEGT. CDR3 length equals 16 residues. CDR3: CASTIRSRVGNSPLHF. CDR3 DNA sequence: TGTGCCAGCACCATACGCTCCAGGGTGGGTAATTCCCCCCTCCACTTT.

In this sample, this clonotype turned up a few times. The chain employs TRBV6-1 and TRBJ1-1; D perhaps matches TRBD1 (6 bases). Between the trimmed V and J ends, which lost 6 bases and 3 bases, there was a span of 17 bases. Germline CDR1 MNHNS, CDR2 SASEGT. The CDR3 sequence is 15 residues long. CDR3 residues: CASRFRGYGDTEAFF. The CDR3 DNA follows: TGTGCCAGCAGGTTCAGGGGTTATGGAGACACTGAAGCTTTCTTT.

In DNA, the CDR3 is TGCAGTGCTAGAGATGTGGCAGGGGGAACTGAAGCTTTCTTT. Its protein is CSARDVAGGTEAFF. The J gene is TRBJ1-1, the V gene TRBV20-1; 7 nucleotides match TRBD1. V was clipped by 0 bases and J by 5 bases; unmatched bases: 6. CDR1 is DFQATT, CDR2 SNEGSKA, per germline (reference sequence). The length of the CDR3 is 14 residues.

This clonotype was detected only a few times. The chain employs TRBV7-3 and TRBJ2-7; 7 bases align to TRBD1. Trimming took 4 bases from V and 9 from J; bases not matched to a gene: 9. The length of the CDR3 is 13 residues. The V gene's germline CDR1 is SGHTA and CDR2 FQGTGA. The CDR3 here is CASSYSRQGLQYF. The CDR3 bases are TGTGCCAGCAGCTACTCGAGACAGGGTCTGCAGTACTTC.

CDR3 region: CASSTQEAYEQYF. The CDR3 nucleotides are TGTGCCAGCAGTACCCAGGAGGCCTACGAGCAGTACTTC. This chain links TRBV7-6 with TRBJ2-7, with D possibly TRBD2 on 5 matching bases. Germline lookup yields CDR1 SGHVS and CDR2 FNYEAQ. This CDR3 is built from 13 residues. Deletions cut 6 bases from V and 2 bases from J, with 11 bases between.

This clonotype was picked up a small number of times. The rearrangement links TRBV20-1 to TRBJ2-1; D gene ambiguous. The CDR3 length is 13 residues. Germline V gene data show CDR1 as DFQATT and CDR2 as SNEGSKA (reference sequence). Trimming left V 5 bases short and J 4 bases short, with 12 bases between. The CDR3 DNA reads as TGCAGTGCTGTCAGGTCTAGGTACAATGAGCAGTTCTTC. Its translation: CSAVRSRYNEQFF.

This clonotype was detected only a few times. V is TRBV4-2 and J is TRBJ1-5; D is perhaps TRBD1 (5 bases). Trimming took 0 bases from V and 7 from J, leaving 10 bases between them. CDR1 is LGHNA and CDR2 is YNFKEQ in the germline V gene. The CDR3 consists of 14 residues. CDR3 sequence reads: CASSQDRGEQPQHF. CDR3 DNA sequence: TGTGCCAGCAGCCAAGATAGAGGGGAACAGCCCCAGCATTTT.

The rearrangement joins TRBV29-1 to TRBJ2-2, with 11 nucleotides matching TRBD2. Germline V CDR1 and CDR2: SQVTM, ANQGSEA. The V gene end was trimmed by 6 bases and the J gene end by 2 bases; junction bases not matched to a gene: 5. This CDR3 is 15 amino acids long. The CDR3 sequence: CSVAGLAGNTGELFF. CDR3 in DNA: TGCAGCGTGGCCGGACTAGCGGGTAACACCGGGGAGCTGTTTTTT.

The gene calls are TRBV5-4 and TRBJ1-1, with 8 bases identical to TRBD1. Germline-derived CDR1 and CDR2 are SGHNT and YYREEE (reference sequence). Trimming removed 4 bases from V and 4 bases from J; junction bases left unmatched: 6. The CDR3 spans 14 residues. As DNA, the CDR3 is TGTGCCAGCAGCCGGACAGGGAGTCTCACTGAAGCTTTCTTT. It codes for CASSRTGSLTEAFF.

This clonotype was detected only a few times. Here the CDR3 reads CASSPSGGPTYNEQFF. The CDR3 DNA reads TGTGCCAGCAGCCCTAGCGGGGGGCCTACCTACAATGAGCAGTTCTTC. V is TRBV12-3 or TRBV12-4 and J is TRBJ2-1; 11 nucleotides match TRBD2. CDR3 size: 16 residues. The V and J ends lost 6 bases and 2 bases, in that order; junction bases with no gene match: 6.

CDR3 residues: CSARPGPYNEQFF. The CDR3 region has the DNA TGCAGTGCTAGGCCCGGACCCTACAATGAGCAGTTCTTC. The chain has TRBV20-1 and TRBJ2-1; D not certain. CDR3 length: 13 amino acids. V lost 3 bases, J lost 2 bases, and 8 bases lay in between. Germline CDR1 and CDR2: DFQATT and SNEGSKA (reference sequence).

This clonotype was seen more than once but under ten times. The chain is built from TRBV12-3 or TRBV12-4 and TRBJ2-1; D is unresolved. The germline V and J ends were trimmed by 8 bases and 8 bases, with 13 bases remaining between them. The CDR3 totals 12 residues. CDR3 loop: CASGPSRDEQFF. The CDR3, as DNA: TGTGCCAGCGGCCCGAGCCGGGATGAGCAGTTCTTC.

This clonotype was counted at least ten times. The V and J genes are TRBV5-1 and TRBJ2-1; 7 nucleotides line up with TRBD1. Germline loops: CDR1 SGHRS, CDR2 YFSETQ. The CDR3 has 15 residues. The V segment lost 0 bases and the J segment 8 bases; nucleotides outside the gene matches: 8. CDR3 protein: CASSLGGGTGYEQFF. CDR3 nucleotides: TGCGCCAGCAGCTTGGGAGGGGGCACTGGATATGAGCAGTTCTTC.

The CDR3 spells CASSFAGTGGGYGYTF. The CDR3, as DNA: TGTGCCAGCAGCTTCGCAGGGACGGGTGGGGGCTATGGCTACACCTTC. V gene TRBV11-2 combines with J gene TRBJ1-2, with D maybe TRBD1 (5 bases). The germline gives CDR1 SGHAT, CDR2 FQNNGV. This CDR3 region has 16 residues. Deletions cut 3 bases from V and 4 bases from J, with 18 bases between.

With regard to this clonotype: A much bigger clone sits one base away, suggesting this may be a read error. V and J are TRBV6-5 and TRBJ1-2; maybe TRBD1 (6 bases). The V gene lost 9 bases and the J gene lost 7 bases, with 15 bases spanning the gap. Germline CDR1 and CDR2: MNHEY and SVGAGI. CDR3 length: 12 residues. The CDR3 sequence: CARSTGSSGYTF. The CDR3, as DNA: TGTGCCAGGAGCACAGGGAGCAGTGGCTACACCTTC.

The chain recombines TRBV4-2 with TRBJ2-1; D may correspond to TRBD1 or TRBD2 (5 bases each). CDR1 is LGHNA and CDR2 is YNFKEQ in the germline V gene. CDR3 length equals 16 residues. V gave up 1 base and J gave up 10 bases, with 20 bases separating them. CDR3 in DNA: TGTGCCAGCAGCCAAGGCCTCGGGGCCTCCGTGGAGGAGCAGTTCTTC. Translating gives CASSQGLGASVEEQFF.

The V gene is TRBV20-1, the J gene TRBJ2-3; 12 bases are a match to TRBD2. V shed 5 bases, J shed 5 bases, and the junction held 8 bases outside the gene matches. CDR3 size: 15 residues. The germline V gene has CDR1 DFQATT and CDR2 SNEGSKA (reference sequence). DNA of the CDR3: TGCAGTGCTCCTACTAGCGGGGGGCCCATAGATACGCAGTATTTT. Translation: CSAPTSGGPIDTQYF.

The chain couples TRBV18 to TRBJ2-5; D is unresolved. The CDR3 is made up of 14 amino acids. Germline CDR1 is KGHSH and CDR2 is LQKENI. V lost 4 bases, J lost 4 bases, and 13 bases lay in between. As DNA, the CDR3 is TGTGCCAGCTCACGGCAAACAACGTCAGAGACCCAGTACTTC. Amino acid sequence: CASSRQTTSETQYF.